What follows describes a single TCR beta chain. The source of the sample is a study of blood T cell repertoires in COVID-19. Sequenced by immunoSEQ multiplex PCR; TCRdb stores in-frame clones only, minus some. The sample contains about 250,000 clones, roughly 89% of which appear only once. Sequenced sample: peripheral blood. The origin of this receptor is a woman aged 40 to 50 who had recovered from COVID-19.

The DNA of the CDR3 is TGTGCCAGCAGAGTGGGGGGAGGAGAAGAGCAGTACTTC. Its translation is CASRVGGGEEQYF. The rearrangement links TRBV19 to TRBJ2-7, with D perhaps matching TRBD2 (6 bases). CDR3 size: 13 residues. Per the germline V gene, CDR1 is LNHDA and CDR2 is SQIVND (reference sequence). The V end was cut by 9 bases, the J end by 7 bases, with 19 bases between. Based on the CDR3 plus reference TRBV19 and TRBJ2-7, the full variable domain is DGGITQSPKYLFRKEGQNVTLSCEQNLNHDAMYWYRQDPGQGLRLIYYSQIVNDFQKGDIAEGYSVSREKKESFPLTVTSAQKNPTAFYLCASRVGGGEEQYFGPGTRLTVT.